Sequencing of this T cell receptor (beta chain) was carried out in a study of cytomegalovirus exposure and HLA in healthy donors. General observations from the study: 87-base-pair reads could not separate some V segments, including TRBV6-2 and TRBV6-3. Among CMV-associated TCR beta chains, most appeared HLA-restricted in a later analysis.

Remarks on this clone: Its antigen is still unknown.

V shed 2 bases, J shed 5 bases, and the junction held 16 bases outside the gene matches. CDR1 is SGHAT, CDR2 FQNNGV, per germline. The CDR3 runs 19 residues. It was with 60 Vbeta and 13 Jbeta primers that the PCR ran. Clones were sequenced by immunoSEQ multiplex PCR, and TCRdb holds only the in-frame ones, with some missing. The profile covers around 59,000 clones, with approximately 80% appearing a single time and under 4% taken by the ten largest. Sample: PBMCs. V is TRBV11-2 and J is TRBJ2-1, with TRBD1 matching 9 bases. This clonotype originated in a woman in her thirties or forties in good health and CMV-seronegative. CDR3 protein: CASSLIKRSRQGGHNEQFF. CDR3 bases: TGTGCCAGCAGCTTAATTAAGCGATCCAGACAGGGGGGACACAATGAGCAGTTCTTC.